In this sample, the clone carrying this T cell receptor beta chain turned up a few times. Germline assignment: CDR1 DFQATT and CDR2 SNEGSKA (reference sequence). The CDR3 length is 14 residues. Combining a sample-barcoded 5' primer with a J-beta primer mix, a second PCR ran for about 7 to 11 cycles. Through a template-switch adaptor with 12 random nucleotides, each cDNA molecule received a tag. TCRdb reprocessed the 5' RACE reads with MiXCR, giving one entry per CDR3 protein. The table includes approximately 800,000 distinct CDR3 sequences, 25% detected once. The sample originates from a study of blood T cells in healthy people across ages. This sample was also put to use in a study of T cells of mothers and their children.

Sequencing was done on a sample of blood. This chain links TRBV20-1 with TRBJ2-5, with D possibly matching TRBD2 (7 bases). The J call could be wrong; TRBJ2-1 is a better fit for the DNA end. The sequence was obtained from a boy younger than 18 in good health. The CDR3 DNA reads TGCAGTGCTAGAAAGGGGGGGCTCTACAATGAGCAGTTCTTC. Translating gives CSARKGGLYNEQFF.